The 27 T cell receptor beta chains below were found in one sample sequenced in a study of beta chain features in type 1 diabetes (dated by TCRdb to 2016 to 2019). Preparation of the library involved the immunoSEQ multiplex PCR assay. The entire isolated RNA was reverse transcribed using the High Capacity cDNA Reverse Transcription Kit, and thus expressed TCRB transcripts were sequenced. Held by TCRdb, this immuneACCESS table contains in-frame sequences only and omits some clones. Under half of the omission traces to an unresolved V gene where checked; the cause of the rest is unknown. Across this sample there are some 350,000 clones, with about 13% seen only once. Around 0.016% of the sample is taken by the ten largest. General conclusions and limits of the study: A moderate but significant shortening of TCRB CDR3 length was observed in type 1 diabetes patients in all four CD4+ subsets.

Their target antigens are unknown. Sequencing used naive CD4+ T cells from blood. The sample's cell subset or site label, in plain terms: true naive CD4+ T cells. Receptor source: a woman aged 18 to 35 with type 1 diabetes.

This clone was seen a handful of times. The rearrangement links TRBV9 to TRBJ2-7; 10 nucleotides match TRBD1. V lost 0 bases, J lost 3 bases, and 0 bases stayed unmatched. CDR3 size: 14 residues. Germline values: CDR1 SGDLS, CDR2 YYNGEE. In nucleotides, the CDR3 is TGTGCCAGCAGCGTAGGGGACAGGGGCTACGAGCAGTACTTC. As protein: CASSVGDRGYEQYF.

This clone showed up just a few times. The junction does not match germline at one end; this may be a read error. The chain couples TRBV2 to TRBJ2-7; D may be TRBD2 (5 bases). Germline CDR1 is SNHLY and CDR2 is FYNNEI. CDR3 size: 8 residues. CDR3 residues: CASSDGDF. The DNA for the CDR3 is TGTGCCAGCAGTGACGGGGACTTC.

Only a few counts were recorded for this clone. The chain couples TRBV7-2 to TRBJ2-7, with D tentatively TRBD1 (6 bases). Germline CDR1 SGHTA, CDR2 FQGNSA. V lost 3 bases and J lost 2, with 17 bases in between. The CDR3 is made up of 16 amino acids. The CDR3 protein is CASSFTGLSRPYEQYV. CDR3 in DNA: TGTGCCAGCAGCTTTACAGGGTTGAGCAGACCCTACGAGCAGTACGTC.

The chain carries TRBV7-9 and TRBJ2-5; no firm D call. V lost 5 bases and J lost 2, with 9 bases in between. The CDR3 sequence is 13 residues long. Looked up from germline, CDR1 is SEHNR and CDR2 is FQNEAQ (reference sequence). The CDR3 reads CASSPSNQETQYF. The CDR3 DNA sequence: TGTGCCAGCAGCCCGAGTAATCAAGAGACCCAGTACTTC.

This clone has just a few counts. The V and J genes are TRBV10-3 and TRBJ2-6, with D unclear. Per the germline V gene, CDR1 is ENHRY and CDR2 is SYGVKD. V lost 4 bases to trimming and J lost 2 bases, with 6 bases between them. There are 14 residues in the CDR3. CDR3 loop: CAISVSAGANVLTF. DNA for the CDR3: TGTGCCATCAGTGTTTCGGCTGGGGCCAACGTCCTGACTTTC.

This clone appeared a few times. The chain uses TRBV18 and TRBJ2-1, with TRBD1 matching 7 bases. This CDR3 has 13 residues. Losses at the gene ends were 3 bases for V and 8 bases for J; bases not matched to a gene: 4. Per germline, CDR1 KGHSH and CDR2 LQKENI. The CDR3 region has the DNA TGTGCCAGCTCACCGTACAGGGGCGATGAGCAGTTCTTC. This sequence encodes CASSPYRGDEQFF.

This clone was picked up a small number of times. The DNA for the CDR3 is TGTGCCAGCAGCGCGGGACTAGCGGGAGTTAAGGGCAATGAGCAGTTCTTC. Protein: CASSAGLAGVKGNEQFF. The chain carries TRBV7-9 and TRBJ2-1; 14 bases align to TRBD2. This CDR3 is 17 amino acids long. The germline gives CDR1 SEHNR, CDR2 FQNEAQ (reference sequence). Germline trimming cut 5 bases from V and 6 bases from J; bases unmatched to any gene: 9.

The chain uses TRBV18 and TRBJ2-1; D perhaps matches TRBD2 (6 bases). V was trimmed by 4 bases and J by 2 bases, leaving 9 bases between them. This CDR3 has 14 residues. Germline V CDR1 and CDR2: KGHSH, LQKENI. The CDR3 reads CASSQTGAYNEQFF. The CDR3 bases are TGTGCCAGCTCACAAACGGGGGCCTACAATGAGCAGTTCTTC.

This clone appeared a few times. The DNA for the CDR3 is TGTGCCAGTAGTCGCCGGCCCCTCGGGACAAGAGTTGGTGGCTACACCTTC. Protein product: CASSRRPLGTRVGGYTF. The chain combines TRBV19 with TRBJ1-2; D perhaps matches TRBD1 (6 bases). From germline, CDR1 is LNHDA and CDR2 SQIVND (reference sequence). Deletions cut 5 bases from V and 7 bases from J, with 26 bases between. The CDR3 contains 17 residues.

This clone was observed a few times. The V and J genes are TRBV12-5 and TRBJ2-1; a weak D match, TRBD2 (6 bases). V lost 0 bases, J lost 0 bases, and 12 bases lay in between. Germline-derived CDR1 and CDR2 are LGHNT and FRNRAP. There are 17 residues in the CDR3. In DNA form, the CDR3 reads TGTGCTAGTGGTTTGGTACTCGGGGGAAGCTCCTACAATGAGCAGTTCTTC. Translation: CASGLVLGGSSYNEQFF.

The rearrangement joins TRBV2 to TRBJ2-7; perhaps TRBD1 as D (6 bases). The CDR3 sequence is 14 residues long. CDR1 and CDR2 (germline): SNHLY, FYNNEI. Trimming pared 6 bases from V and 3 bases from J, leaving 15 bases between. The CDR3 spells CASRTTGLVYEQYF. In nucleotides, the CDR3 is TGTGCCAGCAGGACCACAGGGTTAGTCTACGAGCAGTACTTC.

The chain employs TRBV25-1 and TRBJ1-3; D unresolved. This CDR3 contains 13 residues. Germline V gene sequence: CDR1 MGHDK, CDR2 SYGVNS. V was clipped by 4 bases and J by 14 bases, with 18 bases between them. For the CDR3, the DNA is TGTGCCAGCAGTGGATTTCGGGAAGTTAGAGTATATTTT. It is translated as CASSGFREVRVYF.

This clone was seen more than once but under ten times. The chain has TRBV6-6 and TRBJ2-5, with 9 bases lining up with TRBD1. Germline CDR1 MNHNY, CDR2 SVGAGI (reference sequence). The ends lost 8 bases at V and 4 bases at J; junction bases unmatched: 11. The CDR3 runs 15 residues. The CDR3 DNA follows: TGTGCCAGCGTTGGGGGACAGGGTCTGAGAGAGACCCAGTACTTC. Translated: CASVGGQGLRETQYF.

This rearrangement joins TRBV11-2 to TRBJ2-1; 8 bases line up with TRBD1. Germline V gene lookup returns CDR1 SGHAT and CDR2 FQNNGV. The CDR3 is 15 residues long. Trimming took 5 bases from V and 3 from J; bases not matched to a gene: 6. The CDR3 protein is CASSPTGVDYNEQFF. Here the CDR3 DNA reads TGTGCCAGCAGCCCGACAGGGGTGGACTACAATGAGCAGTTCTTC.

The chain recombines TRBV28 with TRBJ1-5, with 10 bases that match TRBD1. V shed 5 bases and J 5 bases; nucleotides not matched to a gene: 6. Per germline, CDR1 MDHEN and CDR2 SYDVKM. The CDR3 totals 15 residues. CDR3 residues: CASSKRGTGDQPQHF. The CDR3 nucleotides are TGTGCCAGCAGTAAACGGGGGACAGGGGATCAGCCCCAGCATTTT.

The CDR3 sequence is CASRLRSSGTNTGELFF. The CDR3 DNA reads as TGCGCCAGCAGGCTGCGATCGAGCGGAACAAACACCGGGGAGCTGTTTTTT. The chain combines TRBV5-1 with TRBJ2-2; D might be TRBD2 (5 bases). The CDR3 has 17 residues. Trimming shortened V by 5 bases and J by 2 bases, and 19 bases separated the two germline ends. Germline V gene sequence: CDR1 SGHRS, CDR2 YFSETQ.

The rearrangement links TRBV4-1 to TRBJ2-7, with a weak D call TRBD1 (6 bases). Trimming stripped 4 bases from V and 0 bases from J, with 10 bases between. The CDR3 is made up of 14 amino acids. Germline V CDR1 and CDR2: MGHRA, YSYEKL. The CDR3 region has the DNA TGCGCCAGCAGCCCCCGGACAGACTCCTACGAGCAGTACGTC. Amino acids: CASSPRTDSYEQYV.

Here the CDR3 DNA reads TGTGCCTGGAGGGAAGCCGGTGACAGTAGGCGGAATGAGCAGTTCTTC. The encoded protein is CAWREAGDSRRNEQFF. This chain links TRBV30 with TRBJ2-1; tentatively, D is TRBD1 (5 bases). Germline CDR1 is GTSNPN and CDR2 is SVGIG (reference sequence). V lost 3 bases and J 7 bases, leaving 22 bases between the germline ends. CDR3 length: 16 residues.

The J gene is TRBJ2-2, the V gene TRBV27; the D gene is possibly TRBD2 (6 bases). This CDR3 has 14 residues. V lost 6 bases to trimming and J lost 6 bases, with 14 bases between them. Looked up from germline, CDR1 is MNHEY and CDR2 is SMNVEV (reference sequence). The CDR3 reads CASRETGVPGELFF. In DNA, the CDR3 is TGTGCCAGCAGAGAGACGGGGGTTCCCGGGGAGCTGTTTTTT.

This chain joins TRBV30 and TRBJ1-2, with D possibly matching TRBD1 (6 bases). The germline V gene has CDR1 GTSNPN and CDR2 SVGIG (reference sequence). V was clipped by 1 base and J by 4 bases, with 13 bases between them. The CDR3 extends over 14 amino acids. The CDR3 DNA sequence: TGTGCCTGGAGTGGCAGACAGGAACCCTATGGCTACACCTTC. Amino acids: CAWSGRQEPYGYTF.

In this sample, this clone turned up a few times. The chain is built from TRBV2 and TRBJ2-2; weak D call: TRBD1 (6 bases). CDR1 and CDR2 from the germline V gene are SNHLY and FYNNEI. V was trimmed by 6 bases and J by 7 bases, leaving 9 bases between them. The CDR3 has 12 residues. In nucleotides, the CDR3 is TGTGCCAGCAGCGTACAGGGCGGGGAGCTGTTTTTT. Translating it yields CASSVQGGELFF.

This clone turned up a few times. V and J are TRBV5-1 and TRBJ1-1, with D unresolved. Germline values: CDR1 SGHRS, CDR2 YFSETQ. V was trimmed by 0 bases and J by 5 bases, leaving 11 bases between them. CDR3 length equals 14 residues. CDR3 loop: CASSLASGGTEAFF. CDR3 sequence (DNA): TGCGCCAGCAGCTTGGCCTCGGGAGGGACTGAAGCTTTCTTT.

This clone came up a few times. The CDR3 loop reads CASSVGYSNQPQHF. The DNA of the CDR3 is TGTGCCAGCAGCGTCGGTTATAGCAATCAGCCCCAGCATTTT. The gene calls are TRBV9 and TRBJ1-5, with D hard to call. With 2 bases removed from V and 0 bases from J, the gap between germline ends came to 6 bases. CDR3 length equals 14 residues. CDR1 is SGDLS and CDR2 is YYNGEE in the germline V gene.

This sequence joins TRBV9 and TRBJ2-1; 15 bases align to TRBD2. CDR3 length: 18 residues. Germline V lookup: CDR1 SGDLS, CDR2 YYNGEE. Unmatched junction bases numbered 13, after V lost 4 bases and J lost 8 bases. In DNA form, the CDR3 reads TGTGCCAGCAGCTCAGGACTAGCGGGAGGGCCGGGGATCGATGAGCAGTTCTTC. It codes for CASSSGLAGGPGIDEQFF.

The V and J genes are TRBV19 and TRBJ2-1; TRBD1 matches 7 bases. Germline CDR1 and CDR2: LNHDA and SQIVND (reference sequence). The CDR3 consists of 22 residues. The trim removed 1 base at V and 2 bases at J, leaving 23 bases unmatched. The CDR3 DNA is TGTGCCAGTAGTATAGCCCCTCGACGGAGGACAGGCCTCCTGCTTGCCTACAATGAGCAGTTCTTC. Translated: CASSIAPRRRTGLLLAYNEQFF.

This chain links TRBV7-2 with TRBJ2-5, with D possibly TRBD1 on 6 matching bases. The CDR3 consists of 15 residues. The ends were cut back, 2 bases at V and 5 bases at J, with 15 bases in the middle. CDR1 is SGHTA, CDR2 FQGNSA, per germline. The CDR3 region is CASSLRAGVRETQYF. The CDR3 DNA reads TGTGCCAGCAGCTTAAGGGCAGGGGTCCGCGAGACCCAGTACTTC.

The chain recombines TRBV6-6 with TRBJ1-1, with 7 nucleotides matching TRBD1. The trim removed 5 bases at V and 5 bases at J, leaving 8 bases unmatched. This CDR3 is 14 amino acids long. Germline V gives CDR1 MNHNY, CDR2 SVGAGI (reference sequence). DNA for the CDR3: TGTGCCAGCAGTATCAAGGGGGCGCGAACTGAAGCTTTCTTT. This translates into CASSIKGARTEAFF.